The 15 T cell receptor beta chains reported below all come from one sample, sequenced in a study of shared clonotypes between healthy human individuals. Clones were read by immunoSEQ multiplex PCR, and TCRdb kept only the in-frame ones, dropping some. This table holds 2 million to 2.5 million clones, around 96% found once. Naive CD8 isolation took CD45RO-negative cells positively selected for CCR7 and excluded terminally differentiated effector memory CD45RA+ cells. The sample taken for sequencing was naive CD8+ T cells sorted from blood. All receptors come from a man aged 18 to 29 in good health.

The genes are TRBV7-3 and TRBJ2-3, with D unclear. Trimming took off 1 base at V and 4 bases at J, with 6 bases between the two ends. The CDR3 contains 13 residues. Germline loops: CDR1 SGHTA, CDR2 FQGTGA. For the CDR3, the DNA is TGTGCCAGCAGCTTAAATGCCCCAGATACGCAGTATTTT. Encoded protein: CASSLNAPDTQYF. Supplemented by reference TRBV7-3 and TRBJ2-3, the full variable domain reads GAGVSQTPSNKVTEKGKYVELRCDPISGHTALYWYRQSLGQGPEFLIYFQGTGAADDSGLPNDRFFAVRPEGSVSTLKIQRTERGDSAVYLCASSLNAPDTQYFGPGTRLTVL.

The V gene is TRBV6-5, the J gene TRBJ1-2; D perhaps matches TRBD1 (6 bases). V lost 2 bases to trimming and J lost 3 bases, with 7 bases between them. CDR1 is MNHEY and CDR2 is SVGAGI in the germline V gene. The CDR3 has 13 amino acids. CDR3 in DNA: TGTGCCAGCAGTTACAGGACAGACTATGGCTACACCTTC. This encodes CASSYRTDYGYTF.

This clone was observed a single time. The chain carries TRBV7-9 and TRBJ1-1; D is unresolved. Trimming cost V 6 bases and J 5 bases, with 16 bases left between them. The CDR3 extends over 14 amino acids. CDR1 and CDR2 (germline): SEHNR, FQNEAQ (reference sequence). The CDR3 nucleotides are TGTGCCAGCAGTAAAACAGACCTTCGTACTGAAGCTTTCTTT. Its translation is CASSKTDLRTEAFF.

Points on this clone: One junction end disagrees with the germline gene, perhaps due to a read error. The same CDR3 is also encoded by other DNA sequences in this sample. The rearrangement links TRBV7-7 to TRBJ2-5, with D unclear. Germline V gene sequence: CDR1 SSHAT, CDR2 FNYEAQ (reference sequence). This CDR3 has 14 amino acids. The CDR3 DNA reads TGTGCTAGCAGCTTAGCTGGGGTTGGCGAGACCCAGTACTTC. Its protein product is CASSLAGVGETQYF.

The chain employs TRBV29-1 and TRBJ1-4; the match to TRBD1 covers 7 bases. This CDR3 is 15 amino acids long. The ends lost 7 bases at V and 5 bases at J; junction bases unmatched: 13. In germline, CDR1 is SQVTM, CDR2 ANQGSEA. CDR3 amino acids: CSARDSVAGNEKLFF. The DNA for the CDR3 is TGCAGCGCCCGGGACAGTGTTGCCGGAAATGAAAAACTGTTTTTT. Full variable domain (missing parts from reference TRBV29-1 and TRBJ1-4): SAVISQKPSRDICQRGTSLTIQCQVDSQVTMMFWYRQQPGQSLTLIATANQGSEATYESGFVIDKFPISRPNLTFSTLTVSNMSPEDSSIYLCSARDSVAGNEKLFFGSGTQLSVL.

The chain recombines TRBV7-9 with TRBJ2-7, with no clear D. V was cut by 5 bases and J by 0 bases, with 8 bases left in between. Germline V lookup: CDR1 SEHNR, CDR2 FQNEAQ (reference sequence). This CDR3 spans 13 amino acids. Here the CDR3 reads CASSGVDSYEQYF. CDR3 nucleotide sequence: TGTGCCAGCAGCGGCGTGGACTCCTACGAGCAGTACTTC. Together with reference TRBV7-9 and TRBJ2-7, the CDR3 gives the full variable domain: DTGVSQNPRHKITKRGQNVTFRCDPISEHNRLYWYRQTLGQGPEFLTYFQNEAQLEKSRLLSDRFSAERPKGSFSTLEIQRTEQGDSAMYLCASSGVDSYEQYFGPGTRLTVT.

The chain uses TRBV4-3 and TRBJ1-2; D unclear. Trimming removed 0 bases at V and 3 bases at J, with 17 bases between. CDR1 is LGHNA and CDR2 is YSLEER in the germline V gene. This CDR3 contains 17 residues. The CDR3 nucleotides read TGCGCCAGCAGCCAAGAGTCGGTCCAGCCGCCGCACTATGGCTACACCTTC. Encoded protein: CASSQESVQPPHYGYTF.

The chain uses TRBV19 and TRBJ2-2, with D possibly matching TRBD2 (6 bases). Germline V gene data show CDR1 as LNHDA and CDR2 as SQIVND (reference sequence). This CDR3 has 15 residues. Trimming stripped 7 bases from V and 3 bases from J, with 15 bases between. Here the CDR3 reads CASIKEWGDTGELFF. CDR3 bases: TGTGCCAGTATAAAAGAATGGGGGGACACCGGGGAGCTGTTTTTT.

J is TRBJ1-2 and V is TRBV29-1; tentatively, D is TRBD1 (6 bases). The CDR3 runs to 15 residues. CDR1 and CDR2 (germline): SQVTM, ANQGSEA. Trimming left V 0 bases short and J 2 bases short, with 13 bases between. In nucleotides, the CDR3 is TGCAGCGTTGAAGATGGACAGTTCGTAAACTATGGCTACACCTTC. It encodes CSVEDGQFVNYGYTF.

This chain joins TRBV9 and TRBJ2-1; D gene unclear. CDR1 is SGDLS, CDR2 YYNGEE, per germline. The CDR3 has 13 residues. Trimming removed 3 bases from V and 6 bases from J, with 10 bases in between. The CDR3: CASSANAPNEQFF. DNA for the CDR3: TGTGCCAGCAGCGCGAATGCACCCAATGAGCAGTTCTTC.

In DNA form, the CDR3 reads TGCGCCAGCAGCCAAAACCTAGCGGGGGGCGAGTACCAAGAGACCCAGTACTTC. It codes for CASSQNLAGGEYQETQYF. This chain connects TRBV4-1 to TRBJ2-5, with 11 bases that match TRBD2. CDR3 length: 18 amino acids. CDR1 and CDR2 from the germline V gene are MGHRA and YSYEKL. Losses at the gene ends were 2 bases for V and 0 bases for J; bases not matched to a gene: 8.

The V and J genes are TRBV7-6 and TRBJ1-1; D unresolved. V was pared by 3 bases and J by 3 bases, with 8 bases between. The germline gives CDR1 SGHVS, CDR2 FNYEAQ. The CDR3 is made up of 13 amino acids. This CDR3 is CASSFYGDTEAFF. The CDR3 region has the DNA TGTGCCAGCAGCTTCTATGGGGACACTGAAGCTTTCTTT.

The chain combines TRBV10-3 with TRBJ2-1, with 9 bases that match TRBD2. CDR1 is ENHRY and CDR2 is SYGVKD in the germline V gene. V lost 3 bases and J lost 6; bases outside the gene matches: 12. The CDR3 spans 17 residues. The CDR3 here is CAISDVGLSGRGNEQFF. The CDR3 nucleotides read TGTGCCATCAGTGATGTGGGGCTTAGCGGGAGAGGCAATGAGCAGTTCTTC.

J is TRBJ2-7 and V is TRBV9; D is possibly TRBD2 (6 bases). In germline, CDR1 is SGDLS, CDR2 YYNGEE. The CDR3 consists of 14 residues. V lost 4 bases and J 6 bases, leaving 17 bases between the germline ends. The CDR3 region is CASSPAGGSGEQYF. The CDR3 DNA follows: TGTGCCAGCAGCCCCGCCGGGGGTTCTGGCGAGCAGTACTTC.

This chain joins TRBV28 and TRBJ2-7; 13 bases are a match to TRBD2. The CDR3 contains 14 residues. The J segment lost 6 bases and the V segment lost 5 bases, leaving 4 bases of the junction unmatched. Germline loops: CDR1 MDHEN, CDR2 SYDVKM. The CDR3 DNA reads TGTGCCAGCAGTCCCCGGACTAGCGGGGGCGAGCAGTACTTC. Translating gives CASSPRTSGGEQYF.